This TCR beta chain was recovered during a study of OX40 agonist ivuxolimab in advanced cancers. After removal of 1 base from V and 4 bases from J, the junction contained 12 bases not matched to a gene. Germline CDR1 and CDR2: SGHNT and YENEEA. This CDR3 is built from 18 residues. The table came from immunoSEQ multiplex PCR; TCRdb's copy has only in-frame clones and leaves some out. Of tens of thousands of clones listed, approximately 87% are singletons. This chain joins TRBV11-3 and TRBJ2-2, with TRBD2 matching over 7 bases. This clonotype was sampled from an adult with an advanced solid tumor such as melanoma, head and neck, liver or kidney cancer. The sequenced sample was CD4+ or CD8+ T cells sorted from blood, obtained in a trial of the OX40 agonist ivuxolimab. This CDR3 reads CASSLGEALASSTGELFF. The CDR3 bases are TGTGCCAGCAGCTTAGGAGAAGCACTAGCGTCTTCCACCGGGGAGCTGTTTTTT.